The 25 T cell receptor beta chains listed next were all sequenced from one sample in a study of shared clonotypes between healthy human individuals. Assay: immunoSEQ multiplex PCR; the TCRdb copy retains only in-frame clones and omits some. The data show about 2 million clones, over 85% seen once. The sample comprised naive CD4+ T cells sorted from blood. Subset described: CD45RA+ positively selected. The receptors come from a man between 18 and 29 years old in good health.

Notes on this clone: The same CDR3 arises from other DNA sequences in this sample as well. This rearrangement joins TRBV18 to TRBJ2-7; 7 positions match TRBD2. Looked up from germline, CDR1 is KGHSH and CDR2 is LQKENI. V trimming: 3 bases; J trimming: 2 bases; junction bases outside the gene matches: 4. CDR3 length: 14 amino acids. The CDR3 loop reads CASSPQSGAYEQYF. The CDR3 DNA follows: TGTGCCAGCTCACCCCAAAGCGGGGCCTACGAGCAGTACTTC. The full variable domain, rest sourced from reference TRBV18 and TRBJ2-7, is NAGVMQNPRHLVRRRGQEARLRCSPMKGHSHVYWYRQLPEEGLKFMVYLQKENIIDESGMPKERFSAEFPKEGPSILRIQQVVRGDSAAYFCASSPQSGAYEQYFGPGTRLTVT.

The V and J genes are TRBV7-2 and TRBJ2-1; D may match TRBD1 or TRBD2 (5 bases each). Germline CDR1 SGHTA, CDR2 FQGNSA. V lost 4 bases and J lost 2, with 21 bases in between. The CDR3 has 18 amino acids. DNA for the CDR3: TGTGCCAGCAGCTCTCAAGGGGTTGCGACTAATGCCTACAATGAGCAGTTCTTC. It specifies CASSSQGVATNAYNEQFF.

This chain joins TRBV6-5 and TRBJ2-2; the D is unclear. The V end was cut by 0 bases, the J end by 4 bases, with 9 bases between. The CDR3 is 15 amino acids. Germline CDR1 is MNHEY and CDR2 is SVGAGI. CDR3 sequence reads: CASSYSGALTGELFF. The CDR3 DNA is TGTGCCAGCAGTTACTCCGGAGCCCTCACCGGGGAGCTGTTTTTT.

The J gene is TRBJ2-6, the V gene TRBV18, with D perhaps matching TRBD1 (6 bases). V lost 1 base to trimming and J lost 0 bases, with 13 bases between them. The CDR3 runs to 18 residues. In germline, CDR1 is KGHSH, CDR2 LQKENI. In nucleotides, the CDR3 is TGTGCCAGCTCACCACTTACAGGGAGAGTCTCTGGGGCCAACGTCCTGACTTTC. Its translation: CASSPLTGRVSGANVLTF. The full variable domain, with the rest looked up from reference TRBV18 and TRBJ2-6, is NAGVMQNPRHLVRRRGQEARLRCSPMKGHSHVYWYRQLPEEGLKFMVYLQKENIIDESGMPKERFSAEFPKEGPSILRIQQVVRGDSAAYFCASSPLTGRVSGANVLTFGAGSRLTVL.

The J gene is TRBJ2-7, the V gene TRBV6-5; a possible D gene is TRBD1 (5 bases). The CDR3 extends over 13 amino acids. Germline V lookup: CDR1 MNHEY, CDR2 SVGAGI. V was trimmed by 6 bases and J by 9 bases, leaving 18 bases between them. The DNA for the CDR3 is TGTGCCAGCAGAGGGGCCGGTGGTTTGGGGCAGTACTTC. It translates to CASRGAGGLGQYF.

This chain links TRBV9 with TRBJ1-6; TRBD1 matches at 9 bases. This CDR3 comprises 15 residues. The germline V gene encodes CDR1 SGDLS and CDR2 YYNGEE. V shed 4 bases, J shed 9 bases, and the junction held 8 bases outside the gene matches. The CDR3 DNA is TGTGCCAGCAGCCCCGGACAGGGGCTGGGTTCACCCCTCCACTTT. Translation gives CASSPGQGLGSPLHF.

The DNA of the CDR3 is TGTGCCATCAGTGGAGGAGGCAGCCTCTGGGAGCAGTACTTC. Encoded protein: CAISGGGSLWEQYF. The gene calls are TRBV10-3 and TRBJ2-7; D possibly corresponds to TRBD2 (5 bases). The germline V gene encodes CDR1 ENHRY and CDR2 SYGVKD. The CDR3 consists of 14 residues. V dropped 4 bases and J dropped 7 bases, with 17 bases sitting between them.

The genes are TRBV7-2 and TRBJ1-4, with D unclear. The germline CDR1 and CDR2 sequences are SGHTA and FQGNSA. Between the trimmed V and J ends, which lost 1 base and 5 bases, there was a span of 5 bases. This CDR3 comprises 13 residues. CDR3 sequence (DNA): TGTGCCAGCAGCTTAGTGGTGAATGAAAAACTGTTTTTT. Residues: CASSLVVNEKLFF.

This chain joins TRBV5-1 and TRBJ2-7; TRBD2 matches at 11 bases. CDR3 length: 15 residues. After removal of 5 bases from V and 2 bases from J, the junction contained 6 bases not matched to a gene. CDR1 is SGHRS, CDR2 YFSETQ, per germline. CDR3 in DNA: TGCGCCAGCAGACCCGGGACTAGCGGCACCTACGAGCAGTACTTC. Its protein product is CASRPGTSGTYEQYF.

Regarding this clone: Other nucleotide sequences from this sample produce the same CDR3. The chain combines TRBV5-1 with TRBJ1-4; 7 bases are a match to TRBD1. The CDR3 sequence is 14 residues long. V trimming: 3 bases; J trimming: 8 bases; junction bases outside the gene matches: 7. CDR1 is SGHRS, CDR2 YFSETQ, per germline. The CDR3 sequence is CASSSGGLGEKLFF. CDR3 in DNA: TGCGCCAGCAGCTCAGGGGGATTAGGCGAAAAACTGTTTTTT.

In this sample, this clone turned up once. This chain links TRBV5-1 with TRBJ2-7, with D perhaps TRBD2 (6 bases). The CDR3 has 20 residues. V was trimmed by 1 base and J by 3 bases, leaving 29 bases between them. Germline loops: CDR1 SGHRS, CDR2 YFSETQ. CDR3 coding DNA: TGCGCCAGCAGCTTGATGGTGGTAGCGGACCGAACACGACCCTACTACGAGCAGTACTTC. Protein sequence: CASSLMVVADRTRPYYEQYF.

The count of this clone is one. The genes are TRBV5-1 and TRBJ2-2; TRBD2 agrees at 8 bases. Germline-derived CDR1 and CDR2 are SGHRS and YFSETQ. The CDR3 length is 14 residues. Trimming took 4 bases from V and 3 from J; bases not matched to a gene: 2. The CDR3 DNA is TGCGCCAGCAGCCCAGCGGGGGACACCGGGGAGCTGTTTTTT. Its translation: CASSPAGDTGELFF. The full variable domain, rest sourced from reference TRBV5-1 and TRBJ2-2, is KAGVTQTPRYLIKTRGQQVTLSCSPISGHRSVSWYQQTPGQGLQFLFEYFSETQRNKGNFPGRFSGRQFSNSRSEMNVSTLELGDSALYLCASSPAGDTGELFFGEGSRLTVL.

The chain links TRBV2 to TRBJ1-1; D might be TRBD1 (6 bases). Germline lookup yields CDR1 SNHLY and CDR2 FYNNEI. V dropped 4 bases and J dropped 9 bases, with 18 bases sitting between them. This CDR3 spans 14 amino acids. Here the CDR3 DNA reads TGTGCCAGCAGTGGAAGGGGGAGGGATTGGCAAGCTTTCTTT. Its protein product is CASSGRGRDWQAFF.

The CDR3 spells CASSRTSGANEQYF. CDR3 bases: TGCGCCAGCAGCCGAACTAGCGGGGCAAACGAGCAGTACTTC. This chain joins TRBV4-1 and TRBJ2-7; 10 bases line up with TRBD2. Trimming at V came to 4 bases and at J to 5 bases, leaving 5 bases not matched to a gene. CDR3 length: 14 amino acids. Germline V gene sequence: CDR1 MGHRA, CDR2 YSYEKL.

This chain uses TRBV10-1 with TRBJ2-7; 13 bases align to TRBD2. With V trimmed by 3 bases and J by 5 bases, 4 bases remained unmatched. CDR1 and CDR2 (germline): WNHNN, SYGVQD (reference sequence). CDR3 length: 15 amino acids. CDR3 bases: TGCGCCAGCAGTGAAGGGACTAGCGGGATAAACGAGCAGTACTTC. This codes for CASSEGTSGINEQYF.

This chain connects TRBV2 to TRBJ2-7, with TRBD2 matching over 7 bases. J gave up 3 bases and V 6 bases, and 8 bases lay outside the gene matches. CDR1 is SNHLY, CDR2 FYNNEI, per germline. The CDR3 has 14 residues. CDR3 DNA: TGTGCCAGCAGGCCTCTAGCGGTCCTCTACGAGCAGTACTTC. Its protein product is CASRPLAVLYEQYF. Full variable domain (missing parts from reference TRBV2 and TRBJ2-7): EPEVTQTPSHQVTQMGQEVILRCVPISNHLYFYWYRQILGQKVEFLVSFYNNEISEKSEIFDDQFSVERPDGSNFTLKIRSTKLEDSAMYFCASRPLAVLYEQYFGPGTRLTVT.

The CDR3, as DNA: TGTGCCAGCGGCCGGGACAGAGATCAGCCCCAGCATTTT. As protein: CASGRDRDQPQHF. V and J are TRBV6-5 and TRBJ1-5, with 7 bases identical to TRBD1. CDR1 MNHEY and CDR2 SVGAGI come from the germline V gene. V dropped 8 bases and J dropped 5; count of bases not matched to a gene: 6. The CDR3 sequence is 13 residues long.

The chain combines TRBV6-1 with TRBJ2-1; 9 bases match TRBD1. This CDR3 has 15 amino acids. The germline gives CDR1 MNHNS, CDR2 SASEGT. Trimming cost V 3 bases and J 2 bases; bases outside gene matches: 2. CDR3 sequence reads: CASSEGQGTYNEQFF. The CDR3 DNA sequence: TGTGCCAGCAGTGAGGGACAGGGAACCTACAATGAGCAGTTCTTC.

The genes are TRBV19 and TRBJ2-5; the match to TRBD2 covers 8 bases. The V gene end was trimmed by 0 bases and the J gene end by 9 bases; junction bases not matched to a gene: 9. The CDR3 sequence is 15 residues long. The germline gives CDR1 LNHDA, CDR2 SQIVND (reference sequence). The CDR3 DNA follows: TGTGCCAGTAGTATAGAAACTAGCGGCAGCGGGGCCCAGTACTTC. This encodes CASSIETSGSGAQYF. Full variable domain (rest looked up from reference TRBV19 and TRBJ2-5): DGGITQSPKYLFRKEGQNVTLSCEQNLNHDAMYWYRQDPGQGLRLIYYSQIVNDFQKGDIAEGYSVSREKKESFPLTVTSAQKNPTAFYLCASSIETSGSGAQYFGPGTRLLVL.

This clone showed up just once. V is TRBV7-2 and J is TRBJ2-2; 11 bases fit TRBD2. From germline, CDR1 is SGHTA and CDR2 FQGNSA. The length of the CDR3 is 15 residues. The ends lost 4 bases at V and 5 bases at J; junction bases unmatched: 3. CDR3: CASSSGLAETGELFF. CDR3 sequence (DNA): TGTGCCAGCAGCTCGGGACTAGCGGAAACCGGGGAGCTGTTTTTT.

This chain joins TRBV7-2 and TRBJ2-3; D might be TRBD2 (6 bases). Germline V gene data show CDR1 as SGHTA and CDR2 as FQGNSA. The CDR3 length is 13 residues. V lost 1 base and J lost 12, with 14 bases in between. The CDR3 coding sequence is TGTGCCAGCAGCTTAGGGGTGGGGACTCCCCAGTATTTT. Protein product: CASSLGVGTPQYF.

This clone was seen once. CDR3 nucleotides: TGTGCCAGCACCAGGGATTTAGCAAACTATGGCTACACCTTC. Amino acid sequence: CASTRDLANYGYTF. This chain links TRBV6-1 with TRBJ1-2; TRBD1 might be the D (5 bases). With 7 bases removed from V and 2 bases from J, the gap between germline ends came to 14 bases. Looked up from germline, CDR1 is MNHNS and CDR2 is SASEGT. This CDR3 is 14 amino acids long.

The V call is TRBV5-1, the J call TRBJ2-7, with a possible D match to TRBD2 (6 bases). Germline V gene sequence: CDR1 SGHRS, CDR2 YFSETQ. The CDR3 spans 14 residues. V lost 0 bases and J 6 bases, leaving 13 bases between the germline ends. CDR3 residues: CASSLVDGGSEQYF. In nucleotides, the CDR3 is TGCGCCAGCAGCTTGGTTGATGGGGGGAGCGAGCAGTACTTC.

Remarks on this clone: Distinct nucleotide sequences in the sample also encode this CDR3. The chain joins TRBV6-6 to TRBJ2-3; 11 positions agree with TRBD1. Trimming took 6 bases from V and 4 from J; bases not matched to a gene: 3. The CDR3 covers 14 residues. Per germline, CDR1 MNHNY and CDR2 SVGAGI (reference sequence). The CDR3 coding sequence is TGTGCCAGCAGCAGGGGACAGGGGGCAGATACGCAGTATTTT. Its protein product is CASSRGQGADTQYF.

The rearrangement uses TRBV18 and TRBJ1-4, with D perhaps matching TRBD1 (6 bases). The length of the CDR3 is 15 residues. V was clipped by 2 bases and J by 7 bases, with 14 bases between them. CDR1 KGHSH and CDR2 LQKENI come from the germline V gene. The CDR3 loop is CASSPSRQGTEKLFF. CDR3 coding DNA: TGTGCCAGCTCACCAAGTAGGCAGGGGACTGAAAAACTGTTTTTT. Drawing the rest from reference TRBV18 and TRBJ1-4, the complete variable domain is NAGVMQNPRHLVRRRGQEARLRCSPMKGHSHVYWYRQLPEEGLKFMVYLQKENIIDESGMPKERFSAEFPKEGPSILRIQQVVRGDSAAYFCASSPSRQGTEKLFFGSGTQLSVL.